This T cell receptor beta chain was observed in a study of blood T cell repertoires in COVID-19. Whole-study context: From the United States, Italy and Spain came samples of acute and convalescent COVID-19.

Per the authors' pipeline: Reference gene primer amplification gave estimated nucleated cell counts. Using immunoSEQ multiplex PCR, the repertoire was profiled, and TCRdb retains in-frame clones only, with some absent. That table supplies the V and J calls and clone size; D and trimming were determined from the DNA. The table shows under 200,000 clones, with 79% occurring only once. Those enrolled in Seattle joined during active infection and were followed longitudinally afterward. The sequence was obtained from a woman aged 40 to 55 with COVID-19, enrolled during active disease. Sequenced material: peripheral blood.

CDR3 region: CAWEVHQNTEAFF. CDR3 sequence (DNA): TGTGCCTGGGAAGTACATCAGAACACTGAAGCTTTCTTT. The chain joins TRBV30 to TRBJ1-1; D not certain. V was shortened by 5 bases and J by 1 base, with 11 bases between the two germline ends. This CDR3 spans 13 amino acids. The germline CDR1 and CDR2 sequences are GTSNPN and SVGIG (reference sequence).